This T cell receptor (beta chain) was recovered during a study of T cell repertoires in cytomegalovirus infection. Study-wide context: Indications of both CMV infection and matching HLA type were provided by public TCR beta signatures. Study conclusions and caveats: Predominance within the ex vivo response was attributable to HLA-C-restricted CMV-specific TCR beta clonotypes. CMV carriers with the relevant HLA were identified by cumulative public TCR beta family frequency.

Via MiXCR, TCRdb re-called the reads, giving one row per CDR3 protein. This sample carries just under 550,000 distinct CDR3 sequences, more than 20% of them seen once, and the ten largest clones take less than 15%. Germline V gene data show CDR1 as KGHSH and CDR2 as LQKENI. The ends were cut back, 3 bases at V and 5 bases at J, with 13 bases in the middle. This CDR3 is 14 amino acids long. Details on this clonotype: The antigen remains unidentified.

The genes are TRBV18 and TRBJ1-1; TRBD1 is a possible D gene (5 bases). The sample comprised PBMCs. The receptor was isolated from a human donor in good health (CMV status not recorded). Some clones in this sample may be carry-over from other donors' samples. The DNA of the CDR3 is TGTGCCAGCTCACCCAGGGACTTAGTAACTGAAGCTTTCTTT. Its protein product is CASSPRDLVTEAFF.